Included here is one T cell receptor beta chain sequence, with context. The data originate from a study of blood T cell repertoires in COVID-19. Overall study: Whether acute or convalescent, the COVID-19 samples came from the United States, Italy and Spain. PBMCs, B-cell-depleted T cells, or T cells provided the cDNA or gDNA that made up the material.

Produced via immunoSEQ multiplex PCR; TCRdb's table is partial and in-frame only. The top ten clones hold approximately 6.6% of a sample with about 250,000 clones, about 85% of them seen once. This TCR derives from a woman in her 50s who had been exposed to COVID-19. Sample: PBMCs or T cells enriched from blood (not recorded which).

CDR3 in amino acids: CASSSNSHRDPGRSGNTIYF. Written as DNA, the CDR3 is TGTGCCAGCAGCTCGAACTCTCACAGGGACCCGGGCCGCTCTGGAAACACCATATATTTT. The V call is TRBV13, the J call TRBJ1-3; the D gene is possibly TRBD1 (6 bases). V lost 4 bases, J lost 0 bases, and 25 bases lay in between. The CDR3 runs to 20 residues. Germline V gene data show CDR1 as PRHDT and CDR2 as FYEKMQ (reference sequence).